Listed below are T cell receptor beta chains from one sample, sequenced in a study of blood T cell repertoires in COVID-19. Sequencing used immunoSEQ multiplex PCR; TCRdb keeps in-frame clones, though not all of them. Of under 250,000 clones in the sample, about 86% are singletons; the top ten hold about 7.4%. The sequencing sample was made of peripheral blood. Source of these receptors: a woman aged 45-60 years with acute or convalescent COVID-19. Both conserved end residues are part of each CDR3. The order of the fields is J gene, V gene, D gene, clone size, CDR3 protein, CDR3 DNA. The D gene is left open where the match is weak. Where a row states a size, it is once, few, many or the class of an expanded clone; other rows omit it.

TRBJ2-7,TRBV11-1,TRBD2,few,CASSPASGRRGEQYF,TGTGCCAGCAGCCCCGCTAGCGGGAGGCGAGGCGAGCAGTACTTC
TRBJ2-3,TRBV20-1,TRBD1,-,CSASGQGSRTDTQYF,TGCAGTGCTAGTGGACAGGGGTCACGCACAGATACGCAGTATTTT
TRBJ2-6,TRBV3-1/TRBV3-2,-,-,CASSQDLEPFSGVLTF,TGTGCCAGCAGCCAAGATCTCGAGCCCTTTAGTGGCGTCCTGACTTTC
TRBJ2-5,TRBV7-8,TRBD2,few,CASSGLAGSGETQYF,TGTGCCAGCAGCGGGCTAGCGGGGAGTGGGGAGACCCAGTACTTC
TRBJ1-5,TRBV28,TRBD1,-,CASKRDRNQPQHF,TGTGCCAGCAAAAGGGACAGGAATCAGCCCCAGCATTTT
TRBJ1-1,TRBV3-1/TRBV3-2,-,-,CASEGGGTEAFF,TGTGCCAGCGAAGGGGGTGGGACTGAAGCTTTCTTT
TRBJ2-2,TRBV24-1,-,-,CATSGGSDYTGELFF,TGTGCCACCAGTGGTGGTAGCGACTACACCGGGGAGCTGTTTTTT
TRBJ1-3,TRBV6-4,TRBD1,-,CASSDTTGGTGNTIYF,TGTGCCAGCAGTGACACGACAGGGGGCACTGGAAACACCATATATTTT
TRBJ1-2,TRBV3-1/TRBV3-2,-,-,CASSQDGARYGYTF,TGTGCCAGCAGCCAAGATGGGGCCCGCTATGGCTACACCTTC
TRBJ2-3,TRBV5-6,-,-,CASSFRGLTTDTQYF,TGTGCCAGCAGCTTTAGGGGACTGACCACAGATACGCAGTATTTT
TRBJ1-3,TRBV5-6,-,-,CASRRGGEATRGNTIYF,TGTGCCAGCAGACGCGGGGGGGAAGCGACGCGGGGAAACACCATATATTTT
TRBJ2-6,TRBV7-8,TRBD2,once,CASSRKMGLVGANVLTF,TGTGCCAGCAGCCGTAAAATGGGACTAGTTGGGGCCAACGTCCTGACTTTC
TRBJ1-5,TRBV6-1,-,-,CASSPPGSNQPQHF,TGTGCCAGCAGTCCCCCGGGGAGCAATCAGCCCCAGCATTTT
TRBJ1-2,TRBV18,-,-,CASSPSVNYGYTF,TGTGCCAGCTCACCGTCGGTTAACTATGGCTACACCTTC
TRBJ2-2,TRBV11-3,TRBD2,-,CASRRGRNTGELFF,TGTGCCAGCAGGCGCGGGAGGAACACCGGGGAGCTGTTTTTT
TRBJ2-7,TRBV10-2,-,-,CASSAQVAEQYF,TGCGCCAGCAGCGCGCAGGTGGCCGAGCAGTACTTC
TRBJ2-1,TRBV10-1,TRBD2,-,CASSEGLGVNEQFF,TGCGCCAGCAGTGAAGGACTAGGGGTCAATGAGCAGTTCTTC
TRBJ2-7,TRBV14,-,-,CASSQTPTGFYEQYF,TGTGCCAGCAGCCAGACGCCGACAGGATTCTACGAGCAGTACTTC
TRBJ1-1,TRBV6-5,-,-,CASSYVGPNTEAFF,TGTGCCAGCAGTTACGTGGGGCCGAACACTGAAGCTTTCTTT
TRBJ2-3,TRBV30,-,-,CAWSVGLPSTDTQYF,TGTGCCTGGAGTGTTGGGCTCCCTAGCACAGATACGCAGTATTTT
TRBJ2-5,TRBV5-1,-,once,CASSRGAGLGETQYF,TGCGCCAGCAGCCGGGGCGCGGGGTTGGGAGAGACCCAGTACTTC
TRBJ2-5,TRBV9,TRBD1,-,CASSPVRGQGIETQYF,TGTGCCAGCAGCCCAGTCCGGGGACAGGGGATTGAGACCCAGTACTTC
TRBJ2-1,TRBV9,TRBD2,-,CASNTLAGGYNEQFF,TGTGCCAGCAACACCTTAGCGGGAGGCTACAATGAGCAGTTCTTC
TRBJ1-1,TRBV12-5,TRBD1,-,CASGDLLTGTNTEAFF,TGTGCTAGTGGGGACCTCCTGACAGGGACGAACACTGAAGCTTTCTTT
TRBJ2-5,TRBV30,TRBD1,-,CAWNRGPGEETQYF,TGTGCCTGGAACAGGGGCCCTGGCGAAGAGACCCAGTACTTC
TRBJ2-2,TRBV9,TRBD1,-,CASSILGQGTGELFF,TGTGCCAGCAGCATCTTAGGACAGGGTACCGGGGAGCTGTTTTTT
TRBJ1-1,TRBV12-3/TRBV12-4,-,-,CASSTDRLAFF,TGTGCCAGCAGTACAGACAGGCTGGCTTTCTTT
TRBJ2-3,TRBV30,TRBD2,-,CAWSRLAGGRDTQYF,TGTGCCTGGAGCAGACTAGCGGGAGGCAGAGATACGCAGTATTTT
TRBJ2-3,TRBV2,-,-,CASRSRPDTDTQYF,TGTGCCAGCCGATCTAGGCCCGACACAGATACGCAGTATTTT
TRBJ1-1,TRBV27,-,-,CASSLSAGKGAFF,TGTGCCAGCAGTTTATCAGCAGGGAAAGGGGCTTTCTTT
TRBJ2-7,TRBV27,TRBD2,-,CASSPRTSGFSYEQYF,TGTGCCAGCAGTCCGCGGACTAGCGGCTTCTCCTACGAGCAGTACTTC
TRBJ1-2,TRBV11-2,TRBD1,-,CASSLGVGTGSYGYTF,TGTGCCAGCAGCTTAGGGGTCGGGACAGGCTCCTATGGCTACACCTTC
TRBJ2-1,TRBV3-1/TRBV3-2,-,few,CASSQALAGFNEQFF,TGTGCCAGCAGCCAAGCACTAGCCGGTTTCAATGAGCAGTTCTTC
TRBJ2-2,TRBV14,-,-,CASSQDSRGTNTGELFF,TGTGCCAGCAGCCAAGATTCGAGAGGGACGAACACCGGGGAGCTGTTTTTT
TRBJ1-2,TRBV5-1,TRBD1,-,CASSEQGAIAAGYTF,TGCGCCAGCAGCGAACAGGGGGCGATTGCGGCAGGCTACACCTTC
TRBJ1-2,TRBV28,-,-,CASSFRSTVLVNYGYTF,TGTGCCAGCAGTTTCCGGTCGACAGTGTTAGTGAACTATGGCTACACCTTC
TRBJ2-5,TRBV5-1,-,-,CASSLAGLQETQYF,TGCGCCAGCAGCTTGGCAGGGTTACAAGAGACCCAGTACTTC
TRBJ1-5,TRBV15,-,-,CATSRVRGRQPQHF,TGTGCCACCAGCAGAGTACGAGGTCGCCAGCCCCAGCATTTT
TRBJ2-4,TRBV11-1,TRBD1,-,CASSLGDRLAKNIQYF,TGTGCCAGCAGCTTAGGGGACAGACTAGCCAAAAACATTCAGTACTTC
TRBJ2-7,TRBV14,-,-,CASSPKTGYHHEQYF,TGTGCCAGCAGCCCTAAAACAGGGTATCACCACGAGCAGTACTTC
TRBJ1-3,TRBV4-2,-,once,CASSPAERDGDSGNTIYF,TGTGCCAGCAGCCCGGCAGAGCGGGACGGAGACTCTGGAAACACCATATATTTT
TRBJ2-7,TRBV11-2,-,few,CASSLPSVGSRGLGAQYF,TGTGCCAGCAGCTTACCCTCCGTGGGCAGCAGGGGCCTTGGGGCGCAGTACTTC
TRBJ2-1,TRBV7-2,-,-,CASSRGTSYNEQFF,TGTGCCAGCAGCAGAGGGACTTCCTACAATGAGCAGTTCTTC
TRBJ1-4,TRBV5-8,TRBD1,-,CASSMGQGGKLFF,TGTGCCAGCAGCATGGGACAGGGCGGAAAACTGTTTTTT
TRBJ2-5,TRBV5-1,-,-,CASSFYRPKETQYF,TGCGCCAGCAGCTTTTACAGGCCGAAAGAGACCCAGTACTTC
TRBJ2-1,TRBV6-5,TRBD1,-,CASGIGDSSYNEQFF,TGTGCCAGCGGTATTGGGGACAGCTCCTACAATGAGCAGTTCTTC
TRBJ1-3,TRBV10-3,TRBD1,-,CATGTGAFGNTIYF,TGTGCCACCGGGACAGGAGCCTTCGGAAACACCATATATTTT
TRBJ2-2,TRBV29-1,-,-,CSVEQGNTGELFF,TGCAGCGTTGAACAGGGAAACACCGGGGAGCTGTTTTTT
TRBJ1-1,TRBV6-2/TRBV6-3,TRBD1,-,CASRPLGQGRSEAFF,TGTGCCAGCAGACCTTTAGGACAGGGGAGGTCTGAAGCTTTCTTT
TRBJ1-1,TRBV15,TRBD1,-,CATSREGQGDTEAFF,TGTGCCACCAGCAGAGAAGGACAGGGGGACACTGAAGCTTTCTTT
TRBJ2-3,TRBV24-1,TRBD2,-,CATSMGGTDTQYF,TGTGCCACCTCGATGGGAGGGACAGATACGCAGTATTTT
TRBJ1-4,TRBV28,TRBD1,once,CASTIAGTGFVKLFF,TGTGCCAGCACCATTGCCGGGACAGGGTTTGTAAAACTGTTTTTT
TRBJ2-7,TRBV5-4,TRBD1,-,CASSLPSGTESSYEQYF,TGTGCCAGCAGCTTGCCCTCCGGGACAGAGAGCTCCTACGAGCAGTACTTC
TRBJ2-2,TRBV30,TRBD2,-,CAWSVLAGGTGELFF,TGTGCCTGGAGTGTACTAGCGGGAGGGACCGGGGAGCTGTTTTTT
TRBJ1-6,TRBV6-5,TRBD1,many,CASSGTGNYNSPLHF,TGTGCCAGCAGCGGGACAGGGAACTATAATTCACCCCTCCACTTT
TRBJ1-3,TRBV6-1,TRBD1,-,CASSEAYGTGGNTIYF,TGTGCCAGCAGTGAAGCGTATGGGACAGGGGGAAACACCATATATTTT
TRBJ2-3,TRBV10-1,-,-,CASTPGRGSTDTQYF,TGCGCCAGCACACCGGGTCGGGGGAGCACAGATACGCAGTATTTT
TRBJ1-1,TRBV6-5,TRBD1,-,CASSWTGLTEAFF,TGTGCCAGCAGTTGGACAGGGCTTACTGAAGCTTTCTTT
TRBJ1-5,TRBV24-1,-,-,CATSDGHGARPQHF,TGTGCCACCAGTGATGGTCATGGGGCCCGGCCCCAGCATTTT
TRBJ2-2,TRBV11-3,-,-,CASSLGQMITGELFF,TGTGCCAGCAGCTTAGGACAGATGATCACCGGGGAGCTGTTTTTT